This TCR beta chain is drawn from a study of shared T cell receptors in the human thymus. Clones were sequenced by immunoSEQ multiplex PCR, and TCRdb holds only the in-frame ones, with some missing. The table has approximately 400,000 clones, more than 85% seen once. The CDR3 length is 16 residues. Germline V lookup: CDR1 MDHEN, CDR2 SYDVKM. Trimming cost V 2 bases and J 2 bases, with 15 bases left between them. The sample taken for sequencing was thymocytes. The chain employs TRBV28 and TRBJ1-2; D ambiguous. The source is a human donor. CDR3 residues: CASSLLSGVTNYGYTF. The CDR3 DNA reads as TGTGCCAGCAGTTTACTTTCTGGGGTGACAAACTATGGCTACACCTTC.